This entry lists 12 T cell receptor beta chains sequenced from one sample in a study of T cells in Graves' hyperthyroidism and ophthalmopathy. Using RNA transcripts as the source, TCR beta CDR3 regions were amplified. The HTBI primer set drove a first-round RT-PCR of the TCR CDR3. TCRdb itself ran the multiplex PCR reads through MiXCR, one entry per CDR3 protein. The table has around 380,000 distinct CDR3 sequences, roughly 14% seen once. Sequences were obtained from blood. Receptors originate from a man aged 30-40 years with Graves' hyperthyroidism that later progressed to Graves' ophthalmopathy.

This clonotype appeared many times. V gene TRBV5-1 combines with J gene TRBJ2-1; no reliable D call. Trimming stripped 1 base from V and 7 bases from J, with 9 bases between. This CDR3 comprises 13 residues. Per germline, CDR1 SGHRS and CDR2 YFSETQ. DNA for the CDR3: TGCGCCAGCAGCTTGAGCGTTGGGAATGAGCAGTTCTTC. The encoded protein is CASSLSVGNEQFF. Full variable domain (rest looked up from reference TRBV5-1 and TRBJ2-1): KAGVTQTPRYLIKTRGQQVTLSCSPISGHRSVSWYQQTPGQGLQFLFEYFSETQRNKGNFPGRFSGRQFSNSRSEMNVSTLELGDSALYLCASSLSVGNEQFFGPGTRLTVL.

The CDR3 DNA reads TGTGCCAGCAATGCAGGGGGCCCTCGAGAGACCCAGTACTTC. Translating gives CASNAGGPRETQYF. This chain uses TRBV5-6 with TRBJ2-5, with 8 bases that match TRBD1. The germline V gene has CDR1 SGHDT and CDR2 YYEEEE. This CDR3 is built from 14 residues. Trimming removed 6 bases from V and 4 bases from J; junction bases left unmatched: 8. Using reference TRBV5-6 and TRBJ2-5 for the parts outside the CDR3, the full variable domain is DAGVTQSPTHLIKTRGQQVTLRCSPKSGHDTVSWYQQALGQGPQFIFQYYEEEERQRGNFPDRFSGHQFPNYSSELNVNALLLGDSALYLCASNAGGPRETQYFGPGTRLLVL.

This clonotype was recorded many times. The chain uses TRBV12-3 or TRBV12-4 and TRBJ1-1, with D possibly matching TRBD1 (5 bases). CDR3 length: 13 amino acids. The V end lost 7 bases, the J end lost 3 bases, and 12 bases lay between the germline ends. CDR3: CASKGHVDTEAFF. The CDR3 nucleotides are TGTGCCAGCAAGGGGCATGTGGACACTGAAGCTTTCTTT.

This clonotype was detected many times. The J gene is TRBJ1-1, the V gene TRBV2, with no clear D. Trimming left V 0 bases short and J 1 base short, with 6 bases between. Germline-derived CDR1 and CDR2 are SNHLY and FYNNEI. The CDR3 is 14 residues long. The CDR3: CASSEAKGNTEAFF. The DNA for the CDR3 is TGTGCCAGCAGTGAAGCGAAAGGGAACACTGAAGCTTTCTTT.

In this sample, this clonotype turned up many times. The rearrangement uses TRBV27 and TRBJ2-4; D might be TRBD2 (6 bases). Germline CDR1 reads MNHEY; CDR2 reads SMNVEV (reference sequence). This CDR3 has 15 amino acids. V shed 2 bases and J shed 3 bases, with 11 bases lying between them. The CDR3 DNA follows: TGTGCCAGCAGTTTAAGCCCGGGGGACAAAAACATTCAGTACTTC. Translated, it gives CASSLSPGDKNIQYF.

This clonotype was counted at least ten times. The rearrangement joins TRBV6-5 to TRBJ1-1, with D uncertain. Trimming took off 2 bases at V and 0 bases at J, with 7 bases between the two ends. Germline lookup yields CDR1 MNHEY and CDR2 SVGAGI. The CDR3 covers 14 residues. The CDR3: CASSYGHLNTEAFF. CDR3 nucleotide sequence: TGTGCCAGCAGTTACGGCCATTTGAACACTGAAGCTTTCTTT.

The genes are TRBV18 and TRBJ1-2, with D perhaps TRBD1 (5 bases). Germline V gene lookup returns CDR1 KGHSH and CDR2 LQKENI. The CDR3 is made up of 14 amino acids. V was pared by 3 bases and J by 6 bases, with 14 bases between. CDR3 loop: CASSPVRELDGYTF. The CDR3 DNA reads TGTGCCAGCTCACCGGTCAGGGAGTTGGATGGCTACACCTTC.

V is TRBV7-9 and J is TRBJ2-1; no firm D call. The V end was cut by 5 bases, the J end by 7 bases, with 6 bases between. Per the germline V gene, CDR1 is SEHNR and CDR2 is FQNEAQ (reference sequence). This CDR3 has 11 amino acids. This CDR3 is CASSPPNEQFF. CDR3 sequence (DNA): TGTGCCAGCAGCCCACCAAATGAGCAGTTCTTC.

There are many counts of this clonotype. The chain couples TRBV13 to TRBJ2-7; D uncertain. The germline V gene encodes CDR1 PRHDT and CDR2 FYEKMQ (reference sequence). There are 14 residues in the CDR3. Trimming shortened V by 1 base and J by 2 bases, and 9 bases separated the two germline ends. The CDR3 is CASSLAQRAYEQYF. CDR3 bases: TGTGCCAGCAGCTTAGCACAGCGAGCCTACGAGCAGTACTTC.

This chain's CDR3 is CSAPGTGEDEKLFF. CDR3 nucleotide sequence: TGCAGCGCCCCCGGGACAGGGGAGGATGAAAAACTGTTTTTT. V is TRBV29-1 and J is TRBJ1-4; 10 nucleotides match TRBD1. The CDR3 is 14 amino acids. V shed 7 bases and J 6 bases; nucleotides not matched to a gene: 8. The germline V gene has CDR1 SQVTM and CDR2 ANQGSEA.

This clonotype was seen a few times. The J gene is TRBJ2-1, the V gene TRBV9; D is undetermined. The germline gives CDR1 SGDLS, CDR2 YYNGEE. V lost 0 bases to trimming and J lost 6 bases, with 10 bases between them. The CDR3 extends over 14 amino acids. The CDR3 sequence: CASSVAPQPNEQFF. CDR3 nucleotides: TGTGCCAGCAGCGTAGCCCCACAGCCCAATGAGCAGTTCTTC.

This clonotype was seen ten or more times. The chain links TRBV29-1 to TRBJ2-5; the match to TRBD1 covers 11 bases. CDR1 and CDR2 (germline): SQVTM, ANQGSEA. The CDR3 is made up of 15 amino acids. Trimming at V came to 4 bases and at J to 2 bases, leaving 6 bases not matched to a gene. The CDR3 region is CSVGAGTGGQETQYF. The CDR3 coding sequence is TGCAGCGTTGGGGCCGGGACAGGGGGACAAGAGACCCAGTACTTC.